The rows below give T cell receptor beta chains drawn from one sample of a study of blood T cell repertoires in COVID-19. Here immunoSEQ multiplex PCR was the method, and the copy in TCRdb shows in-frame clones only, minus some. Counted here are about 49,000 clones, roughly 90% occurring once; the ten biggest clones make up about 3%. Input material: peripheral blood. These TCRs come from a human donor in a cohort sampled during active COVID-19. The conserved cysteine and the conserved F or W are not part of the CDR3 here.

j_call | v_call | cdr3_aa
TRBJ2-7 | TRBV24-1 | ATSGRSSYEQY
TRBJ2-3 | TRBV29-1 | SVDGFYTDTQY
TRBJ1-2 | TRBV12-3/TRBV12-4 | ASTRQPNYGYT
TRBJ2-7 | TRBV30 | AWNKGLAYEQY
TRBJ1-1 | TRBV6-5 | ASRRSSAEAF
TRBJ2-4 | TRBV4-2 | ASSQAQGIRNIQY
TRBJ1-2 | TRBV18 | ASSPGGGDYGYT
TRBJ1-4 | TRBV5-5 | ASSINIATNEKLF
TRBJ2-5 | TRBV2 | ASSGFGLAGVETQY
TRBJ2-1 | TRBV12-3/TRBV12-4 | ASSNNRGNEQF
TRBJ1-2 | TRBV28 | ASRPGNYGYT
TRBJ1-1 | TRBV2 | ASSEGARDTEAF
TRBJ2-7 | TRBV28 | ASRSYEQY
TRBJ1-2 | TRBV7-2 | ASSSGPGTSYGYT
TRBJ2-1 | TRBV4-1 | ASSQDLTSGLNEQF
TRBJ2-1 | TRBV10-1 | ASSDRVDEQF
TRBJ2-5 | TRBV7-9 | ASSLAGGTQY
TRBJ1-2 | TRBV27 | ASSYPSGQNYGYT
TRBJ1-3 | TRBV5-1 | ASSLSGTGLAGNTIY
TRBJ1-1 | TRBV19 | ATGRGVNTEAF
TRBJ2-3 | TRBV7-9 | ASSPGADTQY
TRBJ2-2 | TRBV4-1 | ASSQVTWDAGSTGELF
TRBJ2-5 | TRBV5-6 | ASSLGADKKTQY
TRBJ2-7 | TRBV5-4 | ASSLGPNRDYEQY